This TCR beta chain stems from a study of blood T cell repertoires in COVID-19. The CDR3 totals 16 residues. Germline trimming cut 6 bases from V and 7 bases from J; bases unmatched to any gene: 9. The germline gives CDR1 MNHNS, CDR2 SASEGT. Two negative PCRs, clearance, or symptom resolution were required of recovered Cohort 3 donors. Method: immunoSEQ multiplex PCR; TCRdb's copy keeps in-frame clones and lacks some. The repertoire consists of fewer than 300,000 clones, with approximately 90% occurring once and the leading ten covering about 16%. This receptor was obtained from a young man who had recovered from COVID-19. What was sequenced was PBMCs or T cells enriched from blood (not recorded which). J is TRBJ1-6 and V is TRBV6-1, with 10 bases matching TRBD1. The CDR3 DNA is TGTGCCAGCAGCGAACTACCGACAGGGGGCAATTCACCCCTCCACTTT. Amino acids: CASSELPTGGNSPLHF.